This is a list of T cell receptor beta chains from one sample in a study of cytomegalovirus exposure and HLA in healthy donors. The table came from immunoSEQ multiplex PCR; TCRdb's copy has only in-frame clones and leaves some out. Found here are 150,000 to 200,000 clones, around 79% of them singletons; the top ten hold around 1.4%. The sequenced sample was PBMCs. These receptors were obtained from a woman in her forties or fifties in good health and CMV-seronegative. Each CDR3 is given with its conserved first and last residue. D genes are given only for firm matches. Rows give clone size only sometimes, using once, few, many, or a class for an expanded clone.

>-|-|TRBV5-8|13|TRBJ2-7
CASSLWGVREQYF
TGTGCCAGCAGCTTGTGGGGGGTCCGCGAGCAGTACTTC
>-|-|TRBV19|15|TRBJ2-1
CASSDQPGSYNEQFF
TGTGCCAGTAGTGACCAGCCGGGGTCCTACAATGAGCAGTTCTTC
>-|few|TRBV4-3|13|TRBJ2-7
CASSQGVSYEQYF
TGCGCCAGCAGCCAAGGAGTCTCCTACGAGCAGTACTTC
>-|few|TRBV6-5|11|TRBJ1-1
CASNSNTEAFF
TGTGCCAGCAACTCAAACACTGAAGCTTTCTTT
>TRBD2|-|TRBV28|14|TRBJ2-7
CASWGGAGGYEQYF
TGTGCCAGTTGGGGGGGGGCGGGAGGCTACGAGCAGTACTTC
>TRBD1|-|TRBV14|15|TRBJ1-2
CASSQARGPGYGYTF
TGTGCCAGCAGCCAAGCCAGGGGGCCGGGCTATGGCTACACCTTC
>-|few|TRBV5-4|15|TRBJ1-1
CASSQDVAGYTEAFF
TGCGCCAGCAGCCAAGATGTGGCAGGTTACACTGAAGCTTTCTTT
>-|-|TRBV28|14|TRBJ1-3
CASSAIVFEGAIYF
TGTGCCAGCAGTGCAATAGTTTTCGAGGGGGCCATATATTTT
>-|once|TRBV7-9|16|TRBJ2-7
CASSPKGGTGGLEQYF
TGTGCCAGCAGCCCCAAGGGAGGGACAGGCGGCTTGGAGCAGTACTTC
>-|-|TRBV4-3|16|TRBJ1-2
CASSQLGAGAPNGYTF
TGCGCCAGCAGCCAGTTAGGGGCGGGGGCCCCCAATGGCTACACCTTC
>-|-|TRBV27|16|TRBJ1-4
CASSWRPGATNEKLFF
TGTGCCAGCAGTTGGCGCCCCGGGGCAACTAATGAAAAACTGTTTTTT
>TRBD1|-|TRBV19|15|TRBJ1-4
CASSAGTGFGEKLFF
TGTGCCAGTAGTGCAGGGACAGGGTTTGGTGAAAAACTGTTTTTT
>-|-|TRBV6-6|16|TRBJ2-3
CASSPGVSGRTDTQYF
TGTGCCAGCAGTCCCGGGGTCTCGGGTAGGACAGATACGCAGTATTTT
>TRBD1|-|TRBV5-4|16|TRBJ1-1
CASSRATGGVNTEAFF
TGTGCCAGCAGCAGAGCGACAGGGGGGGTGAACACTGAAGCTTTCTTT
>TRBD1|-|TRBV12-5|18|TRBJ2-2
CASGLPWTGGVGTGELFF
TGTGCTAGTGGTTTGCCATGGACAGGGGGCGTTGGCACCGGGGAGCTGTTTTTT
>-|once|TRBV7-6|18|TRBJ1-4
CASSLYGLRLSTNEKLFF
TGTGCCAGCAGCTTATATGGACTCAGGCTCTCAACTAATGAAAAACTGTTTTTT
>-|-|TRBV19|14|TRBJ1-2
CASSTLGANYGYTF
TGTGCCAGTAGTACCTTAGGGGCTAACTATGGCTACACCTTC
>TRBD1|-|TRBV28|15|TRBJ2-6
CASRHRGSGANVLTF
TGTGCCAGCAGGCACAGGGGCTCTGGGGCCAACGTCCTGACTTTC
>TRBD1|-|TRBV11-2|14|TRBJ2-7
CASSSHRGHYEQYF
TGTGCCAGCAGCTCACACAGGGGTCACTACGAGCAGTACTTC
>-|-|TRBV5-6|14|TRBJ1-1
CASSLWTENTEAFF
TGTGCCAGCAGCTTATGGACAGAGAACACTGAAGCTTTCTTT
>TRBD1|-|TRBV25-1|16|TRBJ1-1
CASSGTGQGAWTEAFF
TGTGCCAGCAGTGGGACGGGACAGGGGGCTTGGACTGAAGCTTTCTTT
>-|few|TRBV6-4|14|TRBJ2-5
CASRGGGGRETQYF
TGTGCCAGCAGGGGAGGGGGGGGCCGAGAGACCCAGTACTTC
>-|-|TRBV9|14|TRBJ1-1
CASSVDRRGAEAFF
TGTGCCAGCAGCGTAGACAGGCGTGGTGCTGAAGCTTTCTTT
>-|-|TRBV28|15|TRBJ1-2
CASSLYGHAGEGYTF
TGTGCCAGCAGTTTATACGGACACGCGGGGGAAGGCTACACCTTC
>-|-|TRBV28|12|TRBJ1-4
CASSLSGEKLFF
TGTGCCAGCAGCCTCAGCGGTGAAAAACTGTTTTTT
>-|-|TRBV6-1|14|TRBJ1-1
CASGLGGVDSEAFF
TGTGCCAGCGGCCTTGGAGGGGTCGACAGTGAAGCTTTCTTT
>TRBD1|-|TRBV4-3|16|TRBJ2-7
CASSQDRGQASYEQYF
TGCGCCAGCAGCCAAGATAGGGGGCAGGCGTCCTACGAGCAGTACTTC
>-|-|TRBV11-1|15|TRBJ2-3
CASSLVDSNTDTQYF
TGTGCCAGCAGCCTCGTGGACAGCAATACAGATACGCAGTATTTT